A single T cell receptor beta chain is shown here with its context. Germline CDR1 and CDR2: SNHLY and FYNNEI. V lost 6 bases, J lost 0 bases, and 12 bases lay in between. This CDR3 contains 15 residues. These data are taken from a study of blood T cell repertoires in COVID-19. Study summary: Samples of COVID-19 (acute and convalescent) were obtained from the United States, Italy and Spain. The analysed material was cDNA or gDNA that came from T cells, B-cell-depleted T cells, or PBMCs.

Source study methods: Quantification of nucleated cells was approximated via reference gene primer amplification. Generated by immunoSEQ multiplex PCR, the TCRdb table keeps only in-frame clones and is missing some. V, J and clone size derive from that table, while D and trimming were established from the DNA sequence. The table records hundreds of thousands of clones, roughly 80% of them present only once. This clonotype was sampled from an elderly woman with active or convalescent COVID-19. The sequenced sample consisted of peripheral blood. The chain links TRBV2 to TRBJ1-3; D remains ambiguous. The CDR3 reads CASSLQVLSGNTIYF. The CDR3, as DNA: TGTGCCAGCAGCCTCCAGGTTCTCTCTGGAAACACCATATATTTT.